This T cell receptor (beta chain) is from a study of breast tumors, draining lymph nodes, adjacent tissues. Findings of the study overall: Tumor T cell lymph node origin was a supported hypothesis, not proven. Compared with lymph nodes, tumors were less diverse; compared with nontumor tissue, more.

For this clonotype: Its antigen is unknown.

Axillary draining lymph nodes of breast cancer patients supplied the node samples. The V gene lost 2 bases and the J gene lost 0 bases, with 13 bases spanning the gap. CDR1 SGHNT and CDR2 YYREEE come from the germline V gene (reference sequence). The CDR3 length is 16 residues. TCRdb passed the multiplex PCR reads through MiXCR, listing each CDR3 protein once. In the table there are some 130,000 distinct CDR3 sequences, approximately 20% of which are singletons. The TCR originated in a female donor with breast cancer. Some clones in this sample may be carry-over from other donors' samples. The genes are TRBV5-4 and TRBJ2-3; D remains unclear. The source material was axillary lymph node tissue. CDR3 protein: CASSFWARSSTDTQYF. The CDR3 DNA sequence: TGTGCCAGCAGCTTCTGGGCCAGGTCGAGCACAGATACGCAGTATTTT.